This T cell receptor beta chain was obtained from a study of blood T cell repertoires in COVID-19. Turning to the study itself: The study drew acute and convalescent COVID-19 samples from the United States, Italy and Spain.

Germline V lookup: CDR1 KGHSH, CDR2 LQKENI. The CDR3 spans 16 residues. Trimming took 5 bases from V and 8 from J; bases not matched to a gene: 13. TCRdb keeps only in-frame clones here, not all; method: immunoSEQ multiplex PCR. The data hold 300,000 or so clones, with roughly 90% observed a single time. The sequence was obtained from a man aged 60 to 75 who had recovered from COVID-19. What was sequenced was PBMCs or T cells enriched from blood (not recorded which). The chain is built from TRBV18 and TRBJ1-4, with 8 bases matching TRBD1. The CDR3 loop reads CASSANRGTVWEKLFF. The CDR3 DNA follows: TGTGCCAGCTCAGCTAACAGGGGGACCGTTTGGGAAAAACTGTTTTTT. The variable domain in full, completed from reference TRBV18 and TRBJ1-4, reads NAGVMQNPRHLVRRRGQEARLRCSPMKGHSHVYWYRQLPEEGLKFMVYLQKENIIDESGMPKERFSAEFPKEGPSILRIQQVVRGDSAAYFCASSANRGTVWEKLFFGSGTQLSVL.